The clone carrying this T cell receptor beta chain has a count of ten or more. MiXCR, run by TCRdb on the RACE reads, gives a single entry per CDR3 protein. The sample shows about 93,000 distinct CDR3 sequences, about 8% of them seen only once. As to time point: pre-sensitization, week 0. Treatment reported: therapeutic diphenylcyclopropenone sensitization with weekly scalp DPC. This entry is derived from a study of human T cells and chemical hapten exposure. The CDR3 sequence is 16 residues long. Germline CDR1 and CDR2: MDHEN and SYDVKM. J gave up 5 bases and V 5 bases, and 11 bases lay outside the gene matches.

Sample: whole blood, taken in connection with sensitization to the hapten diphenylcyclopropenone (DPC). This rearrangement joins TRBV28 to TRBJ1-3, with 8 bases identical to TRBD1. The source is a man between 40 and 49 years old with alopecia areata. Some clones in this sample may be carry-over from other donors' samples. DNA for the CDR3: TGTGCCAGCAGTATTATTGGACAGGGAGGACGAAACACCATATATTTT. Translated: CASSIIGQGGRNTIYF.